This TCR beta chain was documented in a study of CD8+ T cells in alopecia areata. Study results and limitations: Alopecia totalis/universalis scalp especially showed more expanded CD8+ clones than normal scalp. TCRs were shared less clearly across patients than in mice, possibly for HLA-related reasons.

The CDR3 covers 16 residues. Trimming removed 5 bases at V and 10 bases at J, with 24 bases between. Germline CDR1 is SGHAT and CDR2 is FQNNGV. Sampling of alopecia areata patients yielded lesional scalp punch biopsies as well as peripheral blood. Remarks on this clone: Its specificity is not known.

Reverse transcription of extracted RNA yielded cDNA, which provided the sequencing template. Some clones are missing from TCRdb's copy, which holds only in-frame ones; the method was immunoSEQ multiplex PCR. The sample records 15,000 to 16,000 clones, roughly three fifths being singletons. The rearrangement joins TRBV11-2 to TRBJ2-1; D might be TRBD2 (7 bases). The sequenced sample consisted of skin. This TCR derives from a human donor with alopecia areata. The CDR3 loop reads CASSLITGGVGREQFF. Written as DNA, the CDR3 is TGTGCCAGCAGCCTAATTACGGGGGGCGTAGGTCGAGAGCAGTTCTTC.